The next 31 T cell receptor beta chains were all read from a single sample in a study of cytomegalovirus exposure and HLA in healthy donors. The PCR used 60 Vbeta and 13 Jbeta primers. Measured with immunoSEQ multiplex PCR; TCRdb has only the in-frame clones, and not every one. The table lists some 170,000 clones, around 78% of them singletons. The sequenced sample was PBMCs. Every receptor here comes from a woman aged 40 to 50 in good health and CMV-seronegative.

Only one count was recorded for this clone. The chain carries TRBV28 and TRBJ2-7; D is possibly TRBD1 (5 bases). The CDR3 runs to 13 residues. In germline, CDR1 is MDHEN, CDR2 SYDVKM. V was shortened by 7 bases and J by 4 bases, with 14 bases between the two germline ends. The DNA of the CDR3 is TGTGCCAGCACCCTAAATCCAGGGTACGAGCAGTACTTC. Its translation: CASTLNPGYEQYF.

The chain links TRBV7-9 to TRBJ1-5, with 7 bases lining up with TRBD1. The J segment lost 6 bases and the V segment lost 3 bases, leaving 5 bases of the junction unmatched. Germline V CDR1 and CDR2: SEHNR, FQNEAQ (reference sequence). The CDR3 contains 14 residues. The CDR3 reads CASSFGTVVQPQHF. CDR3 nucleotides: TGTGCCAGCAGCTTCGGGACAGTAGTTCAGCCCCAGCATTTT.

The V and J genes are TRBV2 and TRBJ1-5, with D tentatively TRBD1 (5 bases). The ends were cut back, 5 bases at V and 0 bases at J, with 11 bases in the middle. CDR1 and CDR2 from the germline V gene are SNHLY and FYNNEI. The CDR3 loop spans 15 amino acids. Here the CDR3 reads CASSMETVSNQPQHF. The CDR3 nucleotides read TGTGCCAGCAGTATGGAGACAGTTAGCAATCAGCCCCAGCATTTT.

The chain employs TRBV6-1 and TRBJ1-2, with D possibly TRBD1 on 6 matching bases. V shed 2 bases and J shed 9 bases, with 13 bases lying between them. In germline, CDR1 is MNHNS, CDR2 SASEGT. This CDR3 is 13 amino acids long. The CDR3 DNA is TGTGCCAGCAGTGAAAGACAGGTCAAGCGCTACACCTTC. Its protein is CASSERQVKRYTF.

This clone was observed a single time. The rearrangement joins TRBV29-1 to TRBJ1-2; 9 bases fit TRBD1. Per the germline V gene, CDR1 is SQVTM and CDR2 is ANQGSEA. This CDR3 comprises 12 residues. V was pared by 7 bases and J by 4 bases, with 4 bases of the junction left unmatched. The CDR3 sequence: CSGETGGYGYTF. The DNA for the CDR3 is TGCAGCGGCGAGACAGGGGGCTATGGCTACACCTTC.

V is TRBV6-5 and J is TRBJ1-4; maybe TRBD1 (5 bases). The V end lost 10 bases, the J end lost 2 bases, and 14 bases lay between the germline ends. Per the germline V gene, CDR1 is MNHEY and CDR2 is SVGAGI. The CDR3 extends over 14 amino acids. Here the CDR3 DNA reads TGTGCCACCGCCAATAAGGGGACTAATGAAAAACTGTTTTTT. Translation: CATANKGTNEKLFF.

This clone was counted once. This chain links TRBV29-1 with TRBJ2-2; no definite D call. V was cut by 4 bases and J by 6 bases, with 6 bases left in between. CDR1 and CDR2 from the germline V gene are SQVTM and ANQGSEA. CDR3 length: 11 amino acids. This CDR3 is CSVVVAGELFF. Here the CDR3 DNA reads TGCAGCGTTGTAGTGGCCGGGGAGCTGTTTTTT.

The genes are TRBV19 and TRBJ2-6; 7 bases match TRBD2. Germline V gene lookup returns CDR1 LNHDA and CDR2 SQIVND (reference sequence). V dropped 1 base and J dropped 0; count of bases not matched to a gene: 3. The CDR3 runs to 17 residues. The CDR3 here is CASSIARGISGANVLTF. The CDR3 DNA sequence: TGTGCCAGTAGTATAGCGCGGGGGATCTCTGGGGCCAACGTCCTGACTTTC.

The chain joins TRBV5-4 to TRBJ2-1; 9 bases fit TRBD2. Germline assignment: CDR1 SGHNT and CDR2 YYREEE (reference sequence). The CDR3 has 16 amino acids. V was clipped by 1 base and J by 5 bases; unmatched bases: 7. For the CDR3, the DNA is TGTGCCAGCAGCTTGTGGACCGGGACTAGCCACAATGAGCAGTTCTTC. Translation gives CASSLWTGTSHNEQFF.

CDR3 residues: CASSLATSGSRNEQFF. The CDR3 DNA reads TGTGCCAGCAGCTTAGCGACTAGCGGGAGTAGGAATGAGCAGTTCTTC. This chain joins TRBV7-6 and TRBJ2-1, with 12 bases that match TRBD2. CDR3 length: 16 residues. V shed 0 bases, J shed 7 bases, and the junction held 4 bases outside the gene matches. CDR1 and CDR2 (germline): SGHVS, FNYEAQ.

This chain connects TRBV19 to TRBJ1-3; D ambiguous. The CDR3 contains 14 residues. The germline V gene encodes CDR1 LNHDA and CDR2 SQIVND (reference sequence). V lost 3 bases to trimming and J lost 0 bases, with 6 bases between them. DNA for the CDR3: TGTGCCAGTAGTATTGCGCCCTCTGGAAACACCATATATTTT. Protein sequence: CASSIAPSGNTIYF.

This clone has only a few counts. The genes are TRBV5-5 and TRBJ2-3; 9 nucleotides align to TRBD2. V was clipped by 5 bases and J by 4 bases; unmatched bases: 5. Germline lookup yields CDR1 SGHKS and CDR2 YYEKEE (reference sequence). The length of the CDR3 is 14 residues. This CDR3 reads CASSIAGVPDTQYF. The CDR3, as DNA: TGTGCCAGCAGTATAGCGGGAGTCCCAGATACGCAGTATTTT.

The V gene is TRBV6-1, the J gene TRBJ2-5; a weak D match, TRBD2 (6 bases). Germline CDR1 reads MNHNS; CDR2 reads SASEGT. The CDR3 sequence is 13 residues long. V was pared by 4 bases and J by 2 bases, with 8 bases between. The CDR3 sequence: CASSAGVQETQYF. In DNA form, the CDR3 reads TGTGCCAGCAGTGCGGGGGTACAAGAGACCCAGTACTTC.

The chain recombines TRBV28 with TRBJ2-3; D gene uncertain. This CDR3 has 13 residues. V gave up 5 bases and J gave up 0 bases, with 6 bases separating them. Germline V gene lookup returns CDR1 MDHEN and CDR2 SYDVKM. CDR3 sequence reads: CASSTPSTDTQYF. The CDR3 nucleotides are TGTGCCAGCAGTACACCTAGCACAGATACGCAGTATTTT.

This clone showed up just once. The genes are TRBV6-1 and TRBJ1-2; D perhaps matches TRBD1 (6 bases). The germline V and J ends were trimmed by 3 bases and 0 bases, with 11 bases remaining between them. This CDR3 has 15 amino acids. CDR1 and CDR2 (germline): MNHNS, SASEGT. The CDR3 loop reads CASSDRQVANYGYTF. The CDR3, as DNA: TGTGCCAGCAGTGACCGACAGGTTGCTAACTATGGCTACACCTTC.

The rearrangement uses TRBV27 and TRBJ1-3; D is undetermined. Per germline, CDR1 MNHEY and CDR2 SMNVEV (reference sequence). The CDR3 loop spans 15 amino acids. V lost 6 bases, J lost 0 bases, and 12 bases lay in between. The CDR3 nucleotides are TGTGCCAGCAGGTCCGGTGGGAGCTCTGGAAACACCATATATTTT. Translating gives CASRSGGSSGNTIYF.

This sequence joins TRBV19 and TRBJ1-5, with TRBD1 as a possible D gene (5 bases). The ends were cut back, 3 bases at V and 7 bases at J, with 13 bases in the middle. The length of the CDR3 is 14 residues. Germline CDR1 is LNHDA and CDR2 is SQIVND (reference sequence). The CDR3 sequence is CASSIPGMRQPQHF. CDR3 DNA: TGTGCCAGTAGTATCCCAGGGATGCGGCAGCCCCAGCATTTT.

This chain joins TRBV5-1 and TRBJ2-1; 10 bases align to TRBD2. This CDR3 has 16 residues. CDR1 and CDR2 (germline): SGHRS, YFSETQ. V trimming: 5 bases; J trimming: 0 bases; junction bases outside the gene matches: 5. CDR3 amino acids: CASRPSSGSSYNEQFF. As DNA, the CDR3 is TGCGCCAGCAGGCCTTCTAGCGGGAGCTCCTACAATGAGCAGTTCTTC.

The chain employs TRBV5-1 and TRBJ2-1, with 8 nucleotides matching TRBD1. The CDR3 is 16 amino acids. Germline CDR1 reads SGHRS; CDR2 reads YFSETQ. V lost 0 bases to trimming and J lost 10 bases; unmatched junction nucleotides: 12. The CDR3 spells CASSLVWDRSPREQFF. CDR3 DNA: TGCGCCAGCAGCTTGGTGTGGGACAGGTCACCGAGGGAGCAGTTCTTC.

The chain couples TRBV29-1 to TRBJ2-3; no firm D call. The CDR3 is 13 amino acids. Germline V gene data show CDR1 as SQVTM and CDR2 as ANQGSEA. The ends were cut back, 6 bases at V and 0 bases at J, with 10 bases in the middle. Here the CDR3 DNA reads TGCAGCGTCCTCTATTTCAGCACAGATACGCAGTATTTT. It yields the protein CSVLYFSTDTQYF.

In its sample, this clone was seen once. This rearrangement joins TRBV4-1 to TRBJ1-1, with unresolved D. CDR1 is MGHRA and CDR2 is YSYEKL in the germline V gene. The V end was cut by 0 bases, the J end by 7 bases, with 9 bases between. This CDR3 comprises 13 residues. The CDR3 sequence: CASSQDREGEAFF. DNA for the CDR3: TGCGCCAGCAGCCAAGATCGGGAGGGTGAAGCTTTCTTT.

The CDR3 region has the DNA TGTGCCAGCAGCTTAGGTCTACTAAAGCCCCAGCATTTT. It yields the protein CASSLGLLKPQHF. The chain employs TRBV11-2 and TRBJ1-5; no clear D. Germline V gene sequence: CDR1 SGHAT, CDR2 FQNNGV. The V end was cut by 1 base, the J end by 8 bases, with 9 bases between. The CDR3 length is 13 residues.

V gene TRBV10-3 combines with J gene TRBJ1-5; no firm D call. The V gene's germline CDR1 is ENHRY and CDR2 SYGVKD. The CDR3 contains 13 residues. V was clipped by 2 bases and J by 7 bases, with 9 bases between them. In DNA, the CDR3 is TGTGCCATCAGTGAGGATACGGTACAGCCCCAGCATTTT. It is translated as CAISEDTVQPQHF.

The V and J genes are TRBV7-3 and TRBJ1-1, with D tentatively TRBD1 (6 bases). The germline CDR1 and CDR2 sequences are SGHTA and FQGTGA. Trimming took off 5 bases at V and 1 base at J, with 11 bases between the two ends. The CDR3 is made up of 14 amino acids. CDR3 sequence reads: CASSVEDRNTEAFF. The CDR3 DNA reads as TGTGCCAGCAGCGTAGAGGACAGGAACACTGAAGCTTTCTTT.

This clone showed up just a few times. The chain uses TRBV5-1 and TRBJ1-2; tentatively, D is TRBD1 (6 bases). The CDR3 runs 14 residues. Deletions cut 3 bases from V and 2 bases from J, with 11 bases between. CDR1 and CDR2 (germline): SGHRS, YFSETQ. CDR3 in DNA: TGCGCCAGCAGCTCTCCGGGACAAAACTATGGCTACACCTTC. Protein product: CASSSPGQNYGYTF.

This chain joins TRBV7-2 and TRBJ2-3; perhaps TRBD2 as D (6 bases). V was trimmed by 5 bases and J by 2 bases, leaving 20 bases between them. There are 17 residues in the CDR3. Germline V gene data show CDR1 as SGHTA and CDR2 as FQGNSA. The DNA of the CDR3 is TGTGCCAGCAGCCCAAGAGCATTAGCGGTTCTCACAGATACGCAGTATTTT. Protein product: CASSPRALAVLTDTQYF.

This clone has a handful of counts. The rearrangement links TRBV28 to TRBJ1-2; 8 bases line up with TRBD1. The CDR3 is made up of 14 amino acids. Germline V gives CDR1 MDHEN, CDR2 SYDVKM. V lost 7 bases to trimming and J lost 3 bases; unmatched junction nucleotides: 7. The CDR3 here is CASTLDREDYGYTF. The CDR3 bases are TGTGCCAGCACCTTGGACAGGGAGGACTATGGCTACACCTTC.

This clone was counted a single time. The rearrangement joins TRBV5-4 to TRBJ2-7; 7 nucleotides line up with TRBD2. This CDR3 contains 15 residues. Trimming took 0 bases from V and 5 from J; bases not matched to a gene: 8. CDR1 is SGHNT and CDR2 is YYREEE in the germline V gene (reference sequence). The CDR3 DNA reads as TGTGCCAGCAGCTTGGAGGCGCGGGGGATAGACGAGCAGTACTTC. Translating gives CASSLEARGIDEQYF.

The sample holds a few counts of this clone. The rearrangement joins TRBV5-1 to TRBJ1-1; 7 bases map to TRBD1. In germline, CDR1 is SGHRS, CDR2 YFSETQ. V shed 4 bases, J shed 5 bases, and the junction held 11 bases outside the gene matches. This CDR3 contains 15 residues. CDR3 nucleotides: TGCGCCAGCAGCCTTACCGGGACAGAGGGGACTGAAGCTTTCTTT. Encoded protein: CASSLTGTEGTEAFF. The full variable domain, in which reference TRBV5-1 and TRBJ1-1 provide the parts outside the CDR3, is KAGVTQTPRYLIKTRGQQVTLSCSPISGHRSVSWYQQTPGQGLQFLFEYFSETQRNKGNFPGRFSGRQFSNSRSEMNVSTLELGDSALYLCASSLTGTEGTEAFFGQGTRLTVV.

V gene TRBV7-9 combines with J gene TRBJ2-3, with a possible D match to TRBD2 (6 bases). This CDR3 spans 18 amino acids. The germline CDR1 and CDR2 sequences are SEHNR and FQNEAQ (reference sequence). V dropped 1 base and J dropped 3 bases, with 20 bases sitting between them. CDR3 protein: CASSLVSGVMRGTDTQYF. CDR3 bases: TGTGCCAGCAGCTTAGTCTCTGGGGTGATGCGGGGAACAGATACGCAGTATTTT.

This chain uses TRBV7-6 with TRBJ2-7; a weak D match, TRBD1 (6 bases). Trimming removed 7 bases at V and 0 bases at J, with 13 bases between. The CDR3 extends over 14 amino acids. Germline V gene lookup returns CDR1 SGHVS and CDR2 FNYEAQ. The CDR3 spells CASTQGQFSYEQYF. The CDR3 DNA is TGTGCCAGCACCCAGGGACAATTCTCCTACGAGCAGTACTTC.